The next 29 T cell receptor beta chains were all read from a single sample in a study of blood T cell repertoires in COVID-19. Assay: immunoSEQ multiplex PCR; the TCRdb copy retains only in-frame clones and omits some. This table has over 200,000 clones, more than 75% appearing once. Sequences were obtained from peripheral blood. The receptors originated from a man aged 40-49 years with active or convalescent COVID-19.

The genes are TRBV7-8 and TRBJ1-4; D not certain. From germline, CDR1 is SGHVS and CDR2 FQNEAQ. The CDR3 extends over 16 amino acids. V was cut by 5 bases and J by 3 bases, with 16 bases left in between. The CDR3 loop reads CASSVNSGRANEKLFF. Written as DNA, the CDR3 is TGTGCCAGCAGCGTCAATTCCGGGAGGGCTAATGAAAAACTGTTTTTT.

CDR3 residues: CASSESDGLAGGSSYNEQFF. The DNA for the CDR3 is TGCGCCAGCAGTGAGTCCGATGGACTAGCGGGAGGTAGCTCCTACAATGAGCAGTTCTTC. J is TRBJ2-1 and V is TRBV10-1, with 14 positions matching TRBD2. J gave up 0 bases and V 0 bases, and 7 bases lay outside the gene matches. Germline CDR1 WNHNN, CDR2 SYGVQD (reference sequence). The CDR3 extends over 20 amino acids.

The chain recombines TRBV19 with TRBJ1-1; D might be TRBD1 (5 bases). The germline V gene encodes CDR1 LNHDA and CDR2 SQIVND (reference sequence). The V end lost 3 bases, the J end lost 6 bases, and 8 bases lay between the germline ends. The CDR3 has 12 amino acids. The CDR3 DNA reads TGTGCCAGTAGTATGCAGGGCGCTGAAGCTTTCTTT. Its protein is CASSMQGAEAFF.

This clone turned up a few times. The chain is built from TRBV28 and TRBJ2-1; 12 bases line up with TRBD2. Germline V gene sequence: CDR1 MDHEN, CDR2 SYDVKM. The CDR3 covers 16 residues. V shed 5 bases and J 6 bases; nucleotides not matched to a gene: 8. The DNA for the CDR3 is TGTGCCAGCAGTACCCGGACTAGCGGGAAATTCAATGAGCAGTTCTTC. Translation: CASSTRTSGKFNEQFF.

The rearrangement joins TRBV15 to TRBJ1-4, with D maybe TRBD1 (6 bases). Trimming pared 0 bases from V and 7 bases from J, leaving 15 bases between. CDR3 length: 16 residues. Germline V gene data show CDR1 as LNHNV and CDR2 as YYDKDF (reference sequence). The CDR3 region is CATSRDRDGGVEKLFF. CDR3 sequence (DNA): TGTGCCACCAGCAGAGATAGGGATGGGGGCGTTGAAAAACTGTTTTTT.

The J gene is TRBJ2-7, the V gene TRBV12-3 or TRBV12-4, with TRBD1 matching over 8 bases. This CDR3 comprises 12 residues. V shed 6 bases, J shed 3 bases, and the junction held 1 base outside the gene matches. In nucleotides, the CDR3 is TGTGCCAGCAGGACAGGGGTCTACGAGCAGTACTTC. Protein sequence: CASRTGVYEQYF.

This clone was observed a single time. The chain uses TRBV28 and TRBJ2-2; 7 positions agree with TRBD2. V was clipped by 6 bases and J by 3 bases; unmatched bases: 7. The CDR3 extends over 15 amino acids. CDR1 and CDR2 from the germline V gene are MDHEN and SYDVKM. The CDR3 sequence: CASSPTGRDTGELFF. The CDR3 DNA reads TGTGCCAGCAGCCCAACGGGGAGGGACACCGGGGAGCTGTTTTTT.

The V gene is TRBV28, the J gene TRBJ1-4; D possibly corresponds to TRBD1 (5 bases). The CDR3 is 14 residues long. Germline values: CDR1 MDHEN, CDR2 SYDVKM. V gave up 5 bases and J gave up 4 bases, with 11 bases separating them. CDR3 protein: CASSGGTGNEKLFF. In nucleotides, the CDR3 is TGTGCCAGCAGTGGAGGGACGGGTAATGAAAAACTGTTTTTT.

The CDR3 DNA reads as TGTGCCAGCAGCGAGGGAGGGTTAGACTATGGCTACACCTTC. This translates into CASSEGGLDYGYTF. V usage is TRBV9 and J usage is TRBJ1-2; D is unresolved. This CDR3 contains 14 residues. Germline V CDR1 and CDR2: SGDLS, YYNGEE. V lost 3 bases to trimming and J lost 3 bases, with 12 bases between them.

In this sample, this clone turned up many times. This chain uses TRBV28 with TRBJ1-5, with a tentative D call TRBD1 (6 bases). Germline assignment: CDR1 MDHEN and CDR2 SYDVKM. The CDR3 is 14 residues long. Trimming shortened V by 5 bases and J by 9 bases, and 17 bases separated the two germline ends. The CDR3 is CASSRDRSWGPQHF. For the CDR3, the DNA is TGTGCCAGCAGTCGCGACAGGTCTTGGGGGCCCCAGCATTTT.

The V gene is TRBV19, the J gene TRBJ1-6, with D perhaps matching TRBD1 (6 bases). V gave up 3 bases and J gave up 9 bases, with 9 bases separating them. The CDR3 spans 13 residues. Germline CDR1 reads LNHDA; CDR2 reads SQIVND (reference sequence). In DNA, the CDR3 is TGTGCCAGTAGTATGGGGGGGCGTTCACCCCTCCACTTT. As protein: CASSMGGRSPLHF.

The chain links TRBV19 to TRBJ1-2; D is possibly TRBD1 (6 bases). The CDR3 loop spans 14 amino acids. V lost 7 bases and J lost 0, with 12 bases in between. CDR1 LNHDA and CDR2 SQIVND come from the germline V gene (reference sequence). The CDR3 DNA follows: TGTGCCAGTACGGGAGGACAGCCTAACTATGGCTACACCTTC. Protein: CASTGGQPNYGYTF.

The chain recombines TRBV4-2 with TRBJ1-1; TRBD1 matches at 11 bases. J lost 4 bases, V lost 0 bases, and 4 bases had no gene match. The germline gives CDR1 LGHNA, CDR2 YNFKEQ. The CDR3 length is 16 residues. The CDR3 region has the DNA TGTGCCAGCAGCCAAGATAAAGGACAGGGGGCCACTGAAGCTTTCTTT. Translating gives CASSQDKGQGATEAFF.

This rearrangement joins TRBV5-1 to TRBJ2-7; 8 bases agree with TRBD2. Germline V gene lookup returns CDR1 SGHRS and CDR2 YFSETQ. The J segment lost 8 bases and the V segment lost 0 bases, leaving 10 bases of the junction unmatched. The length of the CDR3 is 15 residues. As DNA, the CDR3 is TGCGCCAGCAGCTTGGCGCGGGGGGCGGTTGACAAGCAGTACTTC. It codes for CASSLARGAVDKQYF.

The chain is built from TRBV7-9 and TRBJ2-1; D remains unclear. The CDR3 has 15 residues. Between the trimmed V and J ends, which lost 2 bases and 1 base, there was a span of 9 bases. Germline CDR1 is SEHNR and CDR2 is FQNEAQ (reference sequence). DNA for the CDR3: TGTGCCAGCAGCTTACCCCCGGGTTCCTACAATGAGCAGTTCTTC. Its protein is CASSLPPGSYNEQFF.

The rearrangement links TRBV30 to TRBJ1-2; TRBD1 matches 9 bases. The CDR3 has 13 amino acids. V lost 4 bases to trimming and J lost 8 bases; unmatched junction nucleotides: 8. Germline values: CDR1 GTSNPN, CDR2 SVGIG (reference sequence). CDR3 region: CAWTIGQGSGYTF. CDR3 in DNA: TGTGCCTGGACCATAGGACAGGGGAGCGGCTACACCTTC. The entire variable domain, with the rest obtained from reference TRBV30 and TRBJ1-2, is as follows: SQTIHQWPATLVQPVGSPLSLECTVEGTSNPNLYWYRQAAGRGLQLLFYSVGIGQISSEVPQNLSASRPQDRQFILSSKKLLLSDSGFYLCAWTIGQGSGYTFGSGTRLTVV.

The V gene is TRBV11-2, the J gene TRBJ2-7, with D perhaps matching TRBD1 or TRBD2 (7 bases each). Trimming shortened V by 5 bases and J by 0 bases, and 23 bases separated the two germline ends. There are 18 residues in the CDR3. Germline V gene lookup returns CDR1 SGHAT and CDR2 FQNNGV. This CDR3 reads CASSLAVRSGGSSYEQYF. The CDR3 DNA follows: TGTGCCAGCAGCCTAGCGGTTCGCTCAGGGGGGAGCTCCTACGAGCAGTACTTC.

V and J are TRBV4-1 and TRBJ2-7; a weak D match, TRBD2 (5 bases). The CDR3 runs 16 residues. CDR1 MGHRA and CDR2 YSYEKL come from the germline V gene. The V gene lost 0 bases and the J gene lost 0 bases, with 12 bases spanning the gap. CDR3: CASSQDIRESSYEQYF. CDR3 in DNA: TGCGCCAGCAGCCAAGATATTCGGGAAAGCTCCTACGAGCAGTACTTC.

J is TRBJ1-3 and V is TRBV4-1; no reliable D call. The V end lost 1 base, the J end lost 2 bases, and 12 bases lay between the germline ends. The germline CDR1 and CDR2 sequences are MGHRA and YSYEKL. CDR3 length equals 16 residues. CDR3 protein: CASSQGPARTGNTIYF. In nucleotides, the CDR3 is TGCGCCAGCAGCCAAGGCCCCGCGCGGACTGGAAACACCATATATTTT.

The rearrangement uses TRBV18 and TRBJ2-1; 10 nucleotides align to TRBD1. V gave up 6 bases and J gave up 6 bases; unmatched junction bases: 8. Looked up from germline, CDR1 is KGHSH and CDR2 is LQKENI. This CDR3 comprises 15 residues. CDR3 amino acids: CASSQGQGRGNEQFF. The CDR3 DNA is TGTGCCAGCTCCCAGGGACAGGGGAGAGGCAATGAGCAGTTCTTC.

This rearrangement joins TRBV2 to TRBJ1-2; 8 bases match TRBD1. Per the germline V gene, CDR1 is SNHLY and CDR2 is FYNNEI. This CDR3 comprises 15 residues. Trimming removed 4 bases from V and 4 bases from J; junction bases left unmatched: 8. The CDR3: CASSGPGTGPYGYTF. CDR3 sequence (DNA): TGTGCCAGCAGTGGGCCCGGGACAGGCCCCTATGGCTACACCTTC.

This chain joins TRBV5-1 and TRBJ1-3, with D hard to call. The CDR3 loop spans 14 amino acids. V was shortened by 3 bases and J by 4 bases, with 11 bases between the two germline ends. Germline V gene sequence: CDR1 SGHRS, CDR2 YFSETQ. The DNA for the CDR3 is TGCGCCAGCAGCTCGGACTCCAGGGGAAACACCATATATTTT. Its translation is CASSSDSRGNTIYF. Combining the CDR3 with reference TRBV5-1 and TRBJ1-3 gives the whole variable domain KAGVTQTPRYLIKTRGQQVTLSCSPISGHRSVSWYQQTPGQGLQFLFEYFSETQRNKGNFPGRFSGRQFSNSRSEMNVSTLELGDSALYLCASSSDSRGNTIYFGEGSWLTVV.

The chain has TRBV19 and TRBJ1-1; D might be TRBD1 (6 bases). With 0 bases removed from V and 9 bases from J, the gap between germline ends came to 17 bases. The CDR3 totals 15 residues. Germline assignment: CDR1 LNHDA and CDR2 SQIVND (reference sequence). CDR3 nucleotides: TGTGCCAGTAGTATAGAAGGCAGGGGAAGTCCCCAAGCTTTCTTT. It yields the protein CASSIEGRGSPQAFF.

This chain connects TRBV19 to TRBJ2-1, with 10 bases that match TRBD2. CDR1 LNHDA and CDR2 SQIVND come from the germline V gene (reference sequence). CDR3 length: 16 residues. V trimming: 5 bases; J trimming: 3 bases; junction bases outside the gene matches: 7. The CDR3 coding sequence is TGTGCCAGTAGTTCAGGGCGGACTAGCGGCTACAATGAGCAGTTCTTC. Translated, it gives CASSSGRTSGYNEQFF. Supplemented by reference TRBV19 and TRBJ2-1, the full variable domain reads DGGITQSPKYLFRKEGQNVTLSCEQNLNHDAMYWYRQDPGQGLRLIYYSQIVNDFQKGDIAEGYSVSREKKESFPLTVTSAQKNPTAFYLCASSSGRTSGYNEQFFGPGTRLTVL.

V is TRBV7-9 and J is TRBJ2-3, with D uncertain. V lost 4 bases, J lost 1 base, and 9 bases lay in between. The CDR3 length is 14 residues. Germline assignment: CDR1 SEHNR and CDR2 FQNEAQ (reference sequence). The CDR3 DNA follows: TGTGCCAGCAGCTATACTCTCGGCACAGATACGCAGTATTTT. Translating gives CASSYTLGTDTQYF.

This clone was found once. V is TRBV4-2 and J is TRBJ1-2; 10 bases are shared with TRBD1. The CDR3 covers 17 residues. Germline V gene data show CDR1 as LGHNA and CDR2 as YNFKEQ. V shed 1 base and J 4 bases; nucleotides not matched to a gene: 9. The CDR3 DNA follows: TGTGCCAGCAGCCAAGGGGGGACAGGGGTTCTAGGCTATGGCTACACCTTC. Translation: CASSQGGTGVLGYGYTF.

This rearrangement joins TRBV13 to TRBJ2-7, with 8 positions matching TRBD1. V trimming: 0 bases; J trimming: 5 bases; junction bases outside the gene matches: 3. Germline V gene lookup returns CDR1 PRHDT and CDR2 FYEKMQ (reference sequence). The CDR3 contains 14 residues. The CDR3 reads CASSLGQGENEQYF. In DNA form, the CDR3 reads TGTGCCAGCAGCTTAGGACAGGGGGAAAACGAGCAGTACTTC. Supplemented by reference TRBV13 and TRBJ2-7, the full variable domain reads AAGVIQSPRHLIKEKRETATLKCYPIPRHDTVYWYQQGPGQDPQFLISFYEKMQSDKGSIPDRFSAQQFSDYHSELNMSSLELGDSALYFCASSLGQGENEQYFGPGTRLTVT.

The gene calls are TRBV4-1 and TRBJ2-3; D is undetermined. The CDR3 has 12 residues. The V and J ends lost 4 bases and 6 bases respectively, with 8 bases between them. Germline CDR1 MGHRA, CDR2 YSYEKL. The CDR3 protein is CASSPDGDTQYF. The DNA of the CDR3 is TGCGCCAGCAGCCCAGACGGGGATACGCAGTATTTT.

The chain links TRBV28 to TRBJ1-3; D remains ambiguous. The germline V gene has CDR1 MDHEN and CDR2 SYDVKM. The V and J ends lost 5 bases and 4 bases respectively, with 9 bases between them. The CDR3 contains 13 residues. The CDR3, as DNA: TGTGCCAGCAGTCCGACAAGCGGAAACACCATATATTTT. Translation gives CASSPTSGNTIYF.